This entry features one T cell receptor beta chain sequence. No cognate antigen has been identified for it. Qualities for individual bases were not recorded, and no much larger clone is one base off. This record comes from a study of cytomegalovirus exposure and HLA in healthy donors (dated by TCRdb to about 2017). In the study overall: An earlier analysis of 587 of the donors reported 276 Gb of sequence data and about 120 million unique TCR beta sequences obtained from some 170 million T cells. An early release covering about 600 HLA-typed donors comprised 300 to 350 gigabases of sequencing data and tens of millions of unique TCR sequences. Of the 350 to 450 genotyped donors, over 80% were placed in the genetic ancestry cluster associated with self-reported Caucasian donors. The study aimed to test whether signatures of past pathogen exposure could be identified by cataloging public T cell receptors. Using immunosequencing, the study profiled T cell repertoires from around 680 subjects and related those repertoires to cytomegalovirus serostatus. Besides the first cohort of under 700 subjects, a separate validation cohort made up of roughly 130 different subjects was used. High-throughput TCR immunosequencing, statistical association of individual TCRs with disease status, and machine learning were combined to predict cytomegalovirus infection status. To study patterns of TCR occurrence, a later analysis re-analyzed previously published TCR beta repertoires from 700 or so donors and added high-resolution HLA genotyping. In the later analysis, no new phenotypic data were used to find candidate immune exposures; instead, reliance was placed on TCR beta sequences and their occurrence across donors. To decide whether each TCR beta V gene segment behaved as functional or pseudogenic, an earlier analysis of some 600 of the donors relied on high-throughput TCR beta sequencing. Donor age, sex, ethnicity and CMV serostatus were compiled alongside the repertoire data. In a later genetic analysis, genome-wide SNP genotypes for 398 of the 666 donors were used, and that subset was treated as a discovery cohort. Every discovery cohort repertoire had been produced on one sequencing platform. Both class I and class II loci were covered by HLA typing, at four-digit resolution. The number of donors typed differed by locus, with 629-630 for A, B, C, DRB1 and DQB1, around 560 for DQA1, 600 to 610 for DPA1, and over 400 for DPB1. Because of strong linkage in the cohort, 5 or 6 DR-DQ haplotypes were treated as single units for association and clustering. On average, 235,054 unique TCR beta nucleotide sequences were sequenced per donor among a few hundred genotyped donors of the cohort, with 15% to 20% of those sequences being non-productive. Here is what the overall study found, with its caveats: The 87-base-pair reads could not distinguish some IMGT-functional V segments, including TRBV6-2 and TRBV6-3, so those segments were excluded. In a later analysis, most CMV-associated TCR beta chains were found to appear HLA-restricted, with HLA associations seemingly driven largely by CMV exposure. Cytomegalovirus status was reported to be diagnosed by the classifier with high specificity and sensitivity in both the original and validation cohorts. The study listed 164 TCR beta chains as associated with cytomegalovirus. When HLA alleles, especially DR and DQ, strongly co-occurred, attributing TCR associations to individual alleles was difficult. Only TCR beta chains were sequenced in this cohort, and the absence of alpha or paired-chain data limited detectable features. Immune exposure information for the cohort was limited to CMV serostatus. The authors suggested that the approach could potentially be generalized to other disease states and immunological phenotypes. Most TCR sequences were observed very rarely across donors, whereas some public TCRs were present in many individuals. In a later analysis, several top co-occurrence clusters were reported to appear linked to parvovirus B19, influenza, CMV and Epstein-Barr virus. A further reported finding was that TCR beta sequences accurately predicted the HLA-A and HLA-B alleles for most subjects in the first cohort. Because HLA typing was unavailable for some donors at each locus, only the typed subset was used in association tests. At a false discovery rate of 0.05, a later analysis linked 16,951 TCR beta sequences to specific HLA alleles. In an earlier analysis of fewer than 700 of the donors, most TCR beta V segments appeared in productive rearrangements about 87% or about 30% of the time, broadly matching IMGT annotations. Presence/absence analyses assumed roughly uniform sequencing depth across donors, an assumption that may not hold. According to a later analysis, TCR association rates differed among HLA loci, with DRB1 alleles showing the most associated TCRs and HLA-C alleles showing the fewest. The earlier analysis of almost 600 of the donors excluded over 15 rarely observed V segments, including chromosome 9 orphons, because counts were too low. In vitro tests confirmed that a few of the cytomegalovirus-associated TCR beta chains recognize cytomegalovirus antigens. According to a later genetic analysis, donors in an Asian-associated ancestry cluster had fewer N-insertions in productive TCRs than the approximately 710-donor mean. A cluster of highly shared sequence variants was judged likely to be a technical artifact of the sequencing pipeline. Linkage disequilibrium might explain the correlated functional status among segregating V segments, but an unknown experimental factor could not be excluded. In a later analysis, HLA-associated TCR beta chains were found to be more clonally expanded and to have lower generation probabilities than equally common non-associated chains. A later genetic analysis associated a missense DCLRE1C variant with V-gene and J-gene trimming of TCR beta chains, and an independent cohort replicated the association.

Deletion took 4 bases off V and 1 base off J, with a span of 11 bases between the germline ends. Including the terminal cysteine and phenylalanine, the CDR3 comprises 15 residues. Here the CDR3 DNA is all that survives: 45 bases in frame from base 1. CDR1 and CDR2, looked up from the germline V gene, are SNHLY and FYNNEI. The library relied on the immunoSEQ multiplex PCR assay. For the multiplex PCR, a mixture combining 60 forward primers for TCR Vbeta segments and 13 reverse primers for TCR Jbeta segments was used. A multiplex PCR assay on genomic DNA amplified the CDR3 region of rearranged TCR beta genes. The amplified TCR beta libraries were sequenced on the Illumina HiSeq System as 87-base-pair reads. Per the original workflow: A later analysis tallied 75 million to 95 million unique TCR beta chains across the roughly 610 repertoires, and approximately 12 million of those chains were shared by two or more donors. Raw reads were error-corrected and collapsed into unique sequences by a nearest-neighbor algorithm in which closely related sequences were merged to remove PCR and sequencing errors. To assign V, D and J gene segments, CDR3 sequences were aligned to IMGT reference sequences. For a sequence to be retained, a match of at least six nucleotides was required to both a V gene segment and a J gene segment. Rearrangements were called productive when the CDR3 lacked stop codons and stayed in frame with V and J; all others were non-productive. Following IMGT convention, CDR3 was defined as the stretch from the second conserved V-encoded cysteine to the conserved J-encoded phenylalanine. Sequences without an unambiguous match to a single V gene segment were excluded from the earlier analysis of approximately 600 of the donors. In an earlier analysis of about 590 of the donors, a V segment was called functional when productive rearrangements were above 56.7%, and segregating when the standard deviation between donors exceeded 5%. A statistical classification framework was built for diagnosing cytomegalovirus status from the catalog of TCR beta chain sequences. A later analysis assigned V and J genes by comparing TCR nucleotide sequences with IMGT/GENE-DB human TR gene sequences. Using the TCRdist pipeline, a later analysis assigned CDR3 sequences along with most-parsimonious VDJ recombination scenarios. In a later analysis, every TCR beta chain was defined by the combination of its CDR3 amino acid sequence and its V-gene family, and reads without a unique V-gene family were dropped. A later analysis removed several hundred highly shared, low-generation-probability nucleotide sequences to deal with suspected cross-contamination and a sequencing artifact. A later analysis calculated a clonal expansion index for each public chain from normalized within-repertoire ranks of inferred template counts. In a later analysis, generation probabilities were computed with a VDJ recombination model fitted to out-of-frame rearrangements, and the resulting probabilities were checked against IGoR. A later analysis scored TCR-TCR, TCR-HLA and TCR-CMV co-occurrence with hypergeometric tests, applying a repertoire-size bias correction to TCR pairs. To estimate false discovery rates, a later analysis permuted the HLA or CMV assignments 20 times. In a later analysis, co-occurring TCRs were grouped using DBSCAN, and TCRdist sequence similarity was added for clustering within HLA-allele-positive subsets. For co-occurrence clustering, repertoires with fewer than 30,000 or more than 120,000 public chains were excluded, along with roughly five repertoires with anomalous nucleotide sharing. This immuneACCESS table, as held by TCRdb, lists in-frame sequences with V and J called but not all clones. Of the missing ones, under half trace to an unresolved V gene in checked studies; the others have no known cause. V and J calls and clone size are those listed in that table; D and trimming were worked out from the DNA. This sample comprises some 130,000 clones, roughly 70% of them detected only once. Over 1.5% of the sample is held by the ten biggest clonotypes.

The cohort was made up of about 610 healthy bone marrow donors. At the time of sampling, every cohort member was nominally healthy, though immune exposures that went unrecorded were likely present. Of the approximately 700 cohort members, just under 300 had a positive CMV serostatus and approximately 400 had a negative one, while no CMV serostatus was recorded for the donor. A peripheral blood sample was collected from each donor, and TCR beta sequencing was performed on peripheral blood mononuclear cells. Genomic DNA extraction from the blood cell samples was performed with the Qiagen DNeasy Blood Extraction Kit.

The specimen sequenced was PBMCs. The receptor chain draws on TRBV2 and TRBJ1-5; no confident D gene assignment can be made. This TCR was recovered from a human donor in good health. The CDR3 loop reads CASSGDPGSNQPQHF. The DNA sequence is TGTGCCAGCAGTGGGGATCCGGGGAGCAATCAGCCCCAGCATTTT.